This entry lists 32 T cell receptor beta chains sequenced from one sample in a study of blood T cell repertoires in COVID-19. The repertoire was sequenced with immunoSEQ multiplex PCR; TCRdb's copy has only in-frame clones and lacks some. The data show roughly 250,000 clones, 75% to 85% seen once. What was sequenced was peripheral blood. The source is a woman aged 55-69 years with active or convalescent COVID-19.

This clone has only a few counts. In DNA form, the CDR3 reads TGCGCCAGCAGCTTAAAGACTAGCGGTACTCGCGAGCAGTACTTC. Protein product: CASSLKTSGTREQYF. The V gene is TRBV4-1, the J gene TRBJ2-7; 9 nucleotides agree with TRBD2. This CDR3 is built from 15 residues. CDR1 is MGHRA and CDR2 is YSYEKL in the germline V gene. With V trimmed by 5 bases and J by 6 bases, 11 bases remained unmatched.

This clone was seen only a few times. The V call is TRBV6-2 or TRBV6-3, the J call TRBJ2-7; 8 nucleotides align to TRBD2. Germline CDR1 MNHEY, CDR2 SVGEGT. This CDR3 has 17 residues. Trimming removed 5 bases from V and 7 bases from J; junction bases left unmatched: 19. CDR3 region: CASSEGPGTSGPGEQYF. CDR3 nucleotide sequence: TGTGCCAGCAGTGAGGGTCCCGGGACTAGTGGCCCGGGGGAGCAGTACTTC.

This chain links TRBV3-1 (or the pseudogene TRBV3-2) with TRBJ2-5, with TRBD1 as a possible D gene (5 bases). The CDR3 runs 15 residues. Germline CDR1 reads LGHDT; CDR2 reads YNNKEL (reference sequence). V dropped 5 bases and J dropped 0 bases, with 13 bases sitting between them. CDR3 DNA sequence: TGTGCCAGCAGCATCCAGGGCCGGTACCAAGAGACCCAGTACTTC. Translated: CASSIQGRYQETQYF.

The J gene is TRBJ1-1, the V gene TRBV11-2; D might be TRBD1 (6 bases). CDR3 length: 14 amino acids. The ends were cut back, 7 bases at V and 6 bases at J, with 18 bases in the middle. Germline CDR1 is SGHAT and CDR2 is FQNNGV. CDR3 in amino acids: CASNFPGGWAEAFF. The CDR3 DNA follows: TGTGCCAGCAACTTCCCGGGGGGCTGGGCTGAAGCTTTCTTT.

The V gene is TRBV5-1, the J gene TRBJ1-2; TRBD1 matches at 8 bases. J lost 5 bases, V lost 3 bases, and 9 bases had no gene match. Per the germline V gene, CDR1 is SGHRS and CDR2 is YFSETQ. The CDR3 runs 15 residues. The CDR3 sequence: CASSYWTGSPYGYTF. The CDR3 region has the DNA TGCGCCAGCAGCTACTGGACAGGGAGCCCGTATGGCTACACCTTC.

This chain uses TRBV5-1 with TRBJ2-1; perhaps TRBD1 as D (8 bases). The CDR3 covers 15 residues. Germline V gives CDR1 SGHRS, CDR2 YFSETQ. V was shortened by 0 bases and J by 9 bases, with 16 bases between the two germline ends. The DNA for the CDR3 is TGCGCCAGCAGCTTGGACCCAGGGGGCGGGGGTGAGCAGTTCTTC. Protein sequence: CASSLDPGGGGEQFF.

This rearrangement joins TRBV12-3 or TRBV12-4 to TRBJ1-2, with D perhaps matching TRBD1 (6 bases). The ends were cut back, 10 bases at V and 3 bases at J, with 15 bases in the middle. There are 13 residues in the CDR3. In nucleotides, the CDR3 is TGTGCCACCAACAGGGAGTCGTACTATGGCTACACCTTC. It is translated as CATNRESYYGYTF.

The chain has TRBV4-3 and TRBJ2-1; 7 bases are shared with TRBD2. Germline assignment: CDR1 LGHNA and CDR2 YSLEER. The CDR3 runs to 17 residues. The ends lost 0 bases at V and 0 bases at J; junction bases unmatched: 5. The CDR3 spells CASSQDSGGSSYNEQFF. CDR3 DNA: TGCGCCAGCAGCCAAGATTCCGGGGGGTCCTCCTACAATGAGCAGTTCTTC.

This chain links TRBV6-5 with TRBJ2-5, with 9 bases lining up with TRBD1. With 6 bases clipped from V and 4 bases from J, the junction kept 9 bases outside the gene matches. The CDR3 covers 15 residues. CDR1 and CDR2 (germline): MNHEY, SVGAGI. The CDR3 sequence: CASSTGGAGPETQYF. CDR3 nucleotides: TGTGCCAGCAGCACAGGGGGCGCAGGTCCAGAGACCCAGTACTTC.

The chain has TRBV18 and TRBJ2-7; TRBD1 matches at 7 bases. Germline CDR1 KGHSH, CDR2 LQKENI. V shed 4 bases and J 1 base; nucleotides not matched to a gene: 7. The CDR3 totals 15 residues. The CDR3 DNA sequence: TGTGCCAGCTCACTTTCGGGGACAGCTTCCTACGAGCAGTACTTC. The encoded protein is CASSLSGTASYEQYF.

This chain connects TRBV28 to TRBJ2-1; the D gene is possibly TRBD1 (6 bases). The CDR3 has 13 amino acids. The V gene lost 7 bases and the J gene lost 7 bases, with 14 bases spanning the gap. Germline assignment: CDR1 MDHEN and CDR2 SYDVKM. CDR3 residues: CASTLGGGNEQFF. In DNA, the CDR3 is TGTGCCAGCACCCTTGGGGGCGGGAATGAGCAGTTCTTC.

In this sample, this clone turned up a few times. The chain uses TRBV25-1 and TRBJ2-2; 7 nucleotides agree with TRBD2. J gave up 6 bases and V 8 bases, and 3 bases lay outside the gene matches. The germline CDR1 and CDR2 sequences are MGHDK and SYGVNS. This CDR3 is built from 12 residues. The CDR3 reads CASVTSAGELFF. CDR3 coding DNA: TGTGCCAGCGTTACTAGCGCCGGGGAGCTGTTTTTT. Looking up the rest from reference TRBV25-1 and TRBJ2-2 gives the full variable domain: EADIYQTPRYLVIGTGKKITLECSQTMGHDKMYWYQQDPGMELHLIHYSYGVNSTEKGDLSSESTVSRIRTEHFPLTLESARPSHTSQYLCASVTSAGELFFGEGSRLTVL.

The V and J genes are TRBV11-2 and TRBJ2-1, with a possible D match to TRBD2 (7 bases). This CDR3 is 15 amino acids long. The ends were cut back, 3 bases at V and 4 bases at J, with 13 bases in the middle. Per germline, CDR1 SGHAT and CDR2 FQNNGV. As DNA, the CDR3 is TGTGCCAGCAGCTTGGCGGGGGCCGGTTACAATGAGCAGTTCTTC. It yields the protein CASSLAGAGYNEQFF.

The chain joins TRBV6-1 to TRBJ1-4, with unresolved D. Germline V lookup: CDR1 MNHNS, CDR2 SASEGT. CDR3 length: 17 residues. Trimming stripped 1 base from V and 0 bases from J, with 12 bases between. CDR3 DNA: TGTGCCAGCAGTGAAGTAGGGAGTTGGACAACTAATGAAAAACTGTTTTTT. This codes for CASSEVGSWTTNEKLFF.

The chain recombines TRBV28 with TRBJ1-2, with D possibly being TRBD1 (6 bases). The CDR3 spans 14 residues. V lost 3 bases and J 4 bases, leaving 12 bases between the germline ends. CDR1 is MDHEN and CDR2 is SYDVKM in the germline V gene. CDR3 amino acids: CASSFTGLSYGYTF. CDR3 in DNA: TGTGCCAGCAGTTTCACAGGGCTCTCCTATGGCTACACCTTC.

The V gene is TRBV18, the J gene TRBJ2-7; 9 bases are shared with TRBD1. The ends lost 4 bases at V and 7 bases at J; junction bases unmatched: 5. The CDR3 sequence is 13 residues long. CDR1 and CDR2 from the germline V gene are KGHSH and LQKENI. The CDR3 region is CASSRRTGEEQYF. The CDR3 DNA follows: TGTGCCAGCTCACGAAGGACAGGGGAAGAGCAGTACTTC. Filled out from reference TRBV18 and TRBJ2-7, the complete variable domain reads NAGVMQNPRHLVRRRGQEARLRCSPMKGHSHVYWYRQLPEEGLKFMVYLQKENIIDESGMPKERFSAEFPKEGPSILRIQQVVRGDSAAYFCASSRRTGEEQYFGPGTRLTVT.

With respect to this clone: This CDR3 is also generated by other DNA sequences in the sample. The chain employs TRBV6-1 and TRBJ1-5; tentatively, D is TRBD1 (5 bases). The V gene's germline CDR1 is MNHNS and CDR2 SASEGT. CDR3 size: 15 residues. V gave up 3 bases and J gave up 1 base, with 10 bases separating them. CDR3 sequence (DNA): TGTGCCAGCAGTGAGCCAGGGATCAGCAATCAGCCCCAGCATTTT. It encodes CASSEPGISNQPQHF.

The rearrangement joins TRBV7-6 to TRBJ2-2; TRBD2 matches at 8 bases. Unmatched junction bases numbered 7, after V lost 1 base and J lost 6 bases. Germline V gene sequence: CDR1 SGHVS, CDR2 FNYEAQ. The CDR3 is made up of 16 amino acids. The CDR3 DNA sequence: TGTGCCAGCAGCTTAGTCGGGGGGGCTGTGCCCGGGGAGCTGTTTTTT. As protein: CASSLVGGAVPGELFF.

The sample holds a few counts of this clone. The V and J genes are TRBV27 and TRBJ2-7; TRBD1 matches at 7 bases. The J segment lost 5 bases and the V segment lost 4 bases, leaving 5 bases of the junction unmatched. Germline CDR1 MNHEY, CDR2 SMNVEV (reference sequence). This CDR3 contains 13 residues. The CDR3 coding sequence is TGTGCCAGCAGTTACAACAGGGGCCACGAGCAGTACTTC. It specifies CASSYNRGHEQYF.

The chain recombines TRBV29-1 with TRBJ2-1; 11 nucleotides agree with TRBD2. This CDR3 has 15 amino acids. Germline CDR1 SQVTM, CDR2 ANQGSEA. The V segment lost 5 bases and the J segment 8 bases; nucleotides outside the gene matches: 11. The CDR3 DNA is TGCAGCGTTCCGAGGATAGCGGGGGGGCAACATGAGCAGTTCTTC. Encoded protein: CSVPRIAGGQHEQFF.

The rearrangement uses TRBV7-9 and TRBJ1-3, with D perhaps TRBD1 (5 bases). This CDR3 has 15 residues. The V end lost 5 bases, the J end lost 4 bases, and 15 bases lay between the germline ends. CDR1 and CDR2 (germline): SEHNR, FQNEAQ (reference sequence). CDR3 in amino acids: CASSGGTPGGNTIYF. As DNA, the CDR3 is TGTGCCAGCAGCGGGGGGACGCCGGGAGGAAACACCATATATTTT.

J is TRBJ1-1 and V is TRBV6-5, with a weak D call TRBD1 (6 bases). Trimming took off 0 bases at V and 4 bases at J, with 12 bases between the two ends. CDR3 size: 15 residues. Germline CDR1 MNHEY, CDR2 SVGAGI. The CDR3 reads CASSYSGRGGTEAFF. In nucleotides, the CDR3 is TGTGCCAGCAGTTACTCGGGGAGGGGGGGCACTGAAGCTTTCTTT.

The chain recombines TRBV18 with TRBJ1-1, with TRBD1 matching over 10 bases. Germline V gene lookup returns CDR1 KGHSH and CDR2 LQKENI. This CDR3 comprises 13 residues. With 5 bases clipped from V and 5 bases from J, the junction kept 2 bases outside the gene matches. CDR3 bases: TGTGCCAGCTCAGGGACAGGGGTAACTGAAGCTTTCTTT. It encodes CASSGTGVTEAFF.

The chain couples TRBV4-1 to TRBJ1-1; no clear D gene. The CDR3 is made up of 14 amino acids. V lost 0 bases and J 3 bases, leaving 8 bases between the germline ends. Germline V gives CDR1 MGHRA, CDR2 YSYEKL. The CDR3 nucleotides read TGCGCCAGCAGCCAAGATCTCCAGGACACTGAAGCTTTCTTT. It encodes CASSQDLQDTEAFF.

The gene calls are TRBV7-9 and TRBJ2-5; a possible D gene is TRBD2 (7 bases). Trimming removed 4 bases at V and 5 bases at J, with 17 bases between. Germline V gene sequence: CDR1 SEHNR, CDR2 FQNEAQ (reference sequence). The CDR3 contains 15 residues. This CDR3 reads CASSSWGGTVETQYF. CDR3 bases: TGTGCCAGCAGCTCCTGGGGGGGCACCGTGGAGACCCAGTACTTC.

This chain uses TRBV13 with TRBJ1-6; D remains unclear. CDR1 and CDR2 (germline): PRHDT, FYEKMQ (reference sequence). The CDR3 consists of 16 residues. V was shortened by 2 bases and J by 5 bases, with 13 bases between the two germline ends. For the CDR3, the DNA is TGTGCCAGCAGCTTAAGACTAGGGCCGCATAATTCACCCCTCCACTTT. Its protein product is CASSLRLGPHNSPLHF.

CDR3 in DNA: TGTGCCAGCACCCAACAGGGAGTGAGGACTGAAGCTTTCTTT. Translated, it gives CASTQQGVRTEAFF. The gene calls are TRBV2 and TRBJ1-1; a possible D gene is TRBD1 (6 bases). The CDR3 runs 14 residues. Germline CDR1 and CDR2: SNHLY and FYNNEI. Trimming stripped 7 bases from V and 5 bases from J, with 17 bases between. Full variable domain (missing parts from reference TRBV2 and TRBJ1-1): EPEVTQTPSHQVTQMGQEVILRCVPISNHLYFYWYRQILGQKVEFLVSFYNNEISEKSEIFDDQFSVERPDGSNFTLKIRSTKLEDSAMYFCASTQQGVRTEAFFGQGTRLTVV.

The count of this clone is one. This chain links TRBV7-9 with TRBJ2-5; D might be TRBD1 (6 bases). The CDR3 runs 13 residues. V was pared by 4 bases and J by 5 bases, with 11 bases between. From germline, CDR1 is SEHNR and CDR2 FQNEAQ (reference sequence). As DNA, the CDR3 is TGTGCCAGCAGCTCCCAAAGGGGGGAGACCCAGTACTTC. Residues: CASSSQRGETQYF.

This clone has just a few counts. V usage is TRBV6-6 and J usage is TRBJ2-1; weak D call: TRBD1 (6 bases). The CDR3 runs 15 residues. Per the germline V gene, CDR1 is MNHNY and CDR2 is SVGAGI (reference sequence). V was clipped by 6 bases and J by 1 base, with 13 bases between them. CDR3 nucleotide sequence: TGTGCCAGCAGCCTCGTACAGGGATCCTACAATGAGCAGTTCTTC. Encoded protein: CASSLVQGSYNEQFF.

The V call is TRBV9, the J call TRBJ2-1, with 7 bases aligning to TRBD2. Germline CDR1 and CDR2: SGDLS and YYNGEE. The V and J ends lost 2 bases and 13 bases, in that order; junction bases with no gene match: 9. This CDR3 comprises 13 residues. This chain's CDR3 is CASSVDSGPRQFF. In DNA form, the CDR3 reads TGTGCCAGCAGCGTCGATAGCGGGCCCCGACAGTTCTTC. Looking up the rest from reference TRBV9 and TRBJ2-1 gives the full variable domain: DSGVTQTPKHLITATGQRVTLRCSPRSGDLSVYWYQQSLDQGLQFLIQYYNGEERAKGNILERFSAQQFPDLHSELNLSSLELGDSALYFCASSVDSGPRQFFGPGTRLTVL.

V is TRBV28 and J is TRBJ2-7; D is possibly TRBD1 (6 bases). CDR1 MDHEN and CDR2 SYDVKM come from the germline V gene. CDR3 size: 13 residues. Trimming shortened V by 6 bases and J by 6 bases, and 15 bases separated the two germline ends. The CDR3 here is CASRDTGFGEQYF. The CDR3 DNA follows: TGTGCCAGCAGAGATACAGGGTTTGGCGAGCAGTACTTC.

This sequence joins TRBV2 and TRBJ1-6; a weak D match, TRBD1 (6 bases). CDR1 SNHLY and CDR2 FYNNEI come from the germline V gene. Deletions cut 1 base from V and 8 bases from J, with 6 bases between. The CDR3 extends over 13 amino acids. The CDR3 DNA is TGTGCCAGCAGTGAAGACAGGGATTCACCCCTCCACTTT. Translated: CASSEDRDSPLHF.